The 27 T cell receptor beta chains below come from one sample, sequenced in a study of T cell repertoires in cytomegalovirus infection (dated by TCRdb to 2018 to 2020). Their antigen targets remain unknown. The sample's treatment or condition, from its label and the paper: in vitro stimulation with specific CMV peptide epitopes to enrich CMV-specific T cells. The sample was run on an Illumina HiSeq 1500. TCRdb itself trimmed the public reads at Q25 with fastp, ran MiXCR and retained productive beta chains. Each entry is one CDR3 protein sequence, shown with its most common DNA and genes. In this sample the table shows around 750,000 distinct CDR3 sequences, 32% of which occur a single time. In total, the top ten clones hold approximately 13% of the sample. The material was cultured CD8+ T cells from PBMCs, obtained from culture after CMV antigen stimulation. These TCRs come from a human donor in good health (CMV status not recorded). Some clones in this sample may be carry-over from other donors' samples.

This clonotype has a single count. The CDR3 does not close with the conserved phenylalanine or tryptophan, likely indicating a read error. V gene TRBV27 combines with J gene TRBJ1-2, with D maybe TRBD1 (5 bases). V shed 0 bases and J shed 8 bases, with 10 bases lying between them. CDR1 and CDR2 from the germline V gene are MNHEY and SMNVEV (reference sequence). The length of the CDR3 is 13 residues. In DNA, the CDR3 is TGTGCCAGCAGTTTATCCGGGACGAGGGGCTACACCTCC. It is translated as CASSLSGTRGYTS.

This clonotype showed up just a few times. The rearrangement uses TRBV20-1 and TRBJ1-2; 7 bases are shared with TRBD1. CDR1 and CDR2 (germline): DFQATT, SNEGSKA (reference sequence). The CDR3 spans 17 residues. Trimming took 0 bases from V and 2 from J; bases not matched to a gene: 12. CDR3 DNA: TGCAGTGCTAGAGATAAGGCAGGGACAGTCGAGAACTATGGCTACACCTTC. It encodes CSARDKAGTVENYGYTF.

This clonotype turned up a few times. V gene TRBV15 combines with J gene TRBJ2-6, with D possibly matching TRBD2 (6 bases). Trimming pared 0 bases from V and 2 bases from J, leaving 11 bases between. CDR3 length: 17 residues. From germline, CDR1 is LNHNV and CDR2 YYDKDF (reference sequence). In DNA, the CDR3 is TGTGCCACCAGCAGAGATAGGAGGGTGGCTGGGGCCAACGTCCTGACTTTC. This encodes CATSRDRRVAGANVLTF.

The genes are TRBV20-1 and TRBJ2-3; 10 bases are shared with TRBD2. V shed 3 bases, J shed 6 bases, and the junction held 12 bases outside the gene matches. The CDR3 has 16 residues. Germline V gene sequence: CDR1 DFQATT, CDR2 SNEGSKA (reference sequence). CDR3 residues: CSASYSGGHRRDTQYF. The CDR3 DNA reads TGCAGTGCTAGTTATAGCGGGGGGCACCGAAGGGATACGCAGTATTTT.

This clonotype was found many times. CDR3 in DNA: TGTGCCAGCAGTCTGGGACAGGGATCCTTCCTGGACACTGAAGCTTTCTTT. Translated: CASSLGQGSFLDTEAFF. V usage is TRBV12-3 or TRBV12-4 and J usage is TRBJ1-1; 9 bases are shared with TRBD1. V trimming: 5 bases; J trimming: 3 bases; junction bases outside the gene matches: 13. This CDR3 contains 17 residues.

This clonotype was counted between two and nine times. The chain joins TRBV2 to TRBJ1-5; 7 positions match TRBD1. CDR1 and CDR2 (germline): SNHLY, FYNNEI. J was trimmed by 7 bases and V by 6 bases; bases with no gene match: 9. CDR3 length: 14 residues. The CDR3 nucleotides are TGTGCCAGCAGGGTAAGACAGGGAGGGCAGCCCCAGCATTTT. This encodes CASRVRQGGQPQHF.

This clonotype was seen many times. V and J are TRBV7-9 and TRBJ2-1; 12 bases match TRBD2. The junction had 10 bases not matched to a gene; V was cut back by 5 bases and J by 8 bases. CDR3 length equals 16 residues. Germline lookup yields CDR1 SEHNR and CDR2 FQNEAQ (reference sequence). The CDR3 DNA sequence: TGTGCCAGCAGCCGGACTAGCGGGGTCCGCTTGGATGAGCAGTTCTTC. Its translation: CASSRTSGVRLDEQFF. The full variable domain, its missing parts supplied by reference TRBV7-9 and TRBJ2-1, is DTGVSQNPRHKITKRGQNVTFRCDPISEHNRLYWYRQTLGQGPEFLTYFQNEAQLEKSRLLSDRFSAERPKGSFSTLEIQRTEQGDSAMYLCASSRTSGVRLDEQFFGPGTRLTVL.

This clonotype was counted once. Its ends do not fully match the called genes, so a read error is possible. The chain has TRBV7-9 and TRBJ1-1; 9 positions agree with TRBD1. CDR3 length: 11 residues. Germline assignment: CDR1 SEHNR and CDR2 FQNEAQ (reference sequence). CDR3 DNA sequence: TGTGCCAGCAGCTATGACAGGGGGGCCCTCTTT. Translated, it gives CASSYDRGALF.

This chain joins TRBV5-8 and TRBJ2-3; D possibly corresponds to TRBD2 (6 bases). Trimming left V 3 bases short and J 4 bases short, with 18 bases between. This CDR3 region has 16 residues. Germline V gene sequence: CDR1 SGHTS, CDR2 YDEGEE. The CDR3 DNA reads as TGTGCCAGCAGCTCTGACGGGACTGAGTGGCCAGATACGCAGTATTTT. It translates to CASSSDGTEWPDTQYF. Based on the CDR3 plus reference TRBV5-8 and TRBJ2-3, the full variable domain is EAGVTQSPTHLIKTRGQQATLRCSPISGHTSVYWYQQALGLGLQFLLWYDEGEERNRGNFPPRFSGRQFPNYSSELNVNALELEDSALYLCASSSDGTEWPDTQYFGPGTRLTVL.

This clonotype was counted many times. The genes are TRBV27 and TRBJ1-1, with 7 nucleotides matching TRBD1. The CDR3 has 14 residues. The trim removed 7 bases at V and 5 bases at J, leaving 10 bases unmatched. CDR1 and CDR2 (germline): MNHEY, SMNVEV (reference sequence). CDR3 nucleotides: TGTGCCAGCAAACCAGGGGGGACACATACTGAAGCTTTCTTT. Protein sequence: CASKPGGTHTEAFF.

The chain is built from TRBV27 and TRBJ2-2, with D possibly TRBD2 on 6 matching bases. The CDR3 is 14 residues long. With 1 base removed from V and 6 bases from J, the gap between germline ends came to 9 bases. CDR1 is MNHEY and CDR2 is SMNVEV in the germline V gene (reference sequence). The CDR3 here is CASSLLLAPGELFF. Written as DNA, the CDR3 is TGTGCCAGCAGTTTATTGCTAGCGCCCGGGGAGCTGTTTTTT.

The table lists this clonotype with a few counts. The chain has TRBV12-3 or TRBV12-4 and TRBJ2-3; D unresolved. This CDR3 is 16 amino acids long. Trimming left V 3 bases short and J 0 bases short, with 13 bases between. The CDR3 loop is CASSFGPRPSTDTQYF. In DNA, the CDR3 is TGTGCCAGCAGTTTCGGACCGCGGCCTAGCACAGATACGCAGTATTTT.

The chain uses TRBV19 and TRBJ1-6; D is uncertain. V lost 8 bases, J lost 4 bases, and 12 bases lay in between. In germline, CDR1 is LNHDA, CDR2 SQIVND (reference sequence). The CDR3 has 14 amino acids. CDR3 loop: CASQPTYYNSPLHF. The CDR3 DNA sequence: TGTGCCAGTCAGCCGACTTATTATAATTCACCCCTCCACTTT.

This clonotype showed up many times. This sequence joins TRBV7-6 and TRBJ1-1, with no clear D. Looked up from germline, CDR1 is SGHVS and CDR2 is FNYEAQ. The CDR3 runs to 14 residues. V shed 5 bases and J shed 0 bases, with 10 bases lying between them. CDR3: CASSATDLNTEAFF. DNA of the CDR3: TGTGCCAGCAGCGCGACGGACCTGAACACTGAAGCTTTCTTT.

In its sample, this clonotype was seen many times. V and J are TRBV7-9 and TRBJ1-2, with D hard to call. Trimming took off 10 bases at V and 13 bases at J, with 19 bases between the two ends. This CDR3 is 11 amino acids long. Germline V gene lookup returns CDR1 SEHNR and CDR2 FQNEAQ (reference sequence). Here the CDR3 DNA reads TGTGCCACCCAAAATAGACTGAACTCCACCTTC. It specifies CATQNRLNSTF.

Many counts were recorded for this clonotype. The chain recombines TRBV7-6 with TRBJ2-7; 14 positions match TRBD2. Germline CDR1 and CDR2: SGHVS and FNYEAQ. Trimming took 5 bases from V and 5 from J; bases not matched to a gene: 8. There are 16 residues in the CDR3. CDR3 DNA: TGTGCCAGCAGCGGAGGACTAGCGGGGGGCGGTCACGAGCAGTACTTC. Residues: CASSGGLAGGGHEQYF.

This clonotype was detected a few times. This chain uses TRBV3-1 with TRBJ2-2; D might be TRBD2 (5 bases). Germline V lookup: CDR1 LGHDT, CDR2 YNNKEL (reference sequence). This CDR3 spans 13 amino acids. Trimming took 6 bases from V and 6 from J, leaving 11 bases between them. The CDR3 coding sequence is TGTGCCAGCAGACCCAGCGGTCCCGGGGAGCTGTTTTTT. This codes for CASRPSGPGELFF.

The V and J genes are TRBV6-1 and TRBJ1-1, with D perhaps matching TRBD1 (6 bases). Germline CDR1 reads MNHNS; CDR2 reads SASEGT. Trimming stripped 9 bases from V and 1 base from J, with 15 bases between. CDR3 length: 14 amino acids. Here the CDR3 reads CASFLRGPNTEAFF. CDR3 nucleotide sequence: TGTGCCAGTTTTCTCAGGGGCCCGAACACTGAAGCTTTCTTT.

This clonotype was found a few times. The chain combines TRBV11-2 with TRBJ2-5, with 8 bases fitting TRBD2. Germline V gene sequence: CDR1 SGHAT, CDR2 FQNNGV. V dropped 2 bases and J dropped 3; count of bases not matched to a gene: 20. The CDR3 loop spans 20 amino acids. The CDR3 nucleotides are TGTGCCAGCAGCTTATTATGGGATGCACAGCGGGGGCCGCTAAAAGAGACCCAGTACTTC. Encoded protein: CASSLLWDAQRGPLKETQYF.

As to this clonotype: At one of its ends the junction is not consistent with the germline gene, which may arise from a read error. V and J are TRBV7-6 and TRBJ2-1, with D possibly being TRBD1 (5 bases). This CDR3 has 11 amino acids. CDR1 and CDR2 from the germline V gene are SGHVS and FNYEAQ. CDR3 nucleotide sequence: TGTGCCAGCAGCACGACAGCCGCTCTTGTCTTC. It encodes CASSTTAALVF.

Comments on this clonotype: Mismatch with germline at one junction end may stem from a read error. The V and J genes are TRBV7-7 and TRBJ1-4; D uncertain. This CDR3 spans 15 amino acids. Per the germline V gene, CDR1 is SSHAT and CDR2 is FNYEAQ (reference sequence). Here the CDR3 DNA reads TGTGCTAGCAGCCCCATCCCCCCCGGAGCTGAAAAACTGTTTTTT. Protein sequence: CASSPIPPGAEKLFF.

The genes are TRBV4-1 and TRBJ1-2, with D possibly being TRBD1 (5 bases). With 0 bases removed from V and 2 bases from J, the gap between germline ends came to 10 bases. CDR1 is MGHRA and CDR2 is YSYEKL in the germline V gene. This CDR3 comprises 15 residues. CDR3 sequence (DNA): TGCGCCAGCAGCCAAGATAGGCAGGGAAACTATGGCTACACCTTC. It yields the protein CASSQDRQGNYGYTF.

This clonotype was counted only a few times. The gene calls are TRBV2 and TRBJ2-4; D is uncertain. V was cut by 2 bases and J by 0 bases, with 11 bases left in between. The CDR3 contains 16 residues. Germline assignment: CDR1 SNHLY and CDR2 FYNNEI. As DNA, the CDR3 is TGTGCCAGCAGTGAATACCAGTCTATAGCCAAAAACATTCAGTACTTC. It is translated as CASSEYQSIAKNIQYF.

A few counts support this clonotype. J is TRBJ2-7 and V is TRBV6-2 or TRBV6-3; maybe TRBD1 (5 bases). The CDR3 extends over 15 amino acids. Trimming cost V 6 bases and J 2 bases, with 17 bases left between them. From germline, CDR1 is MNHEY and CDR2 SVGEGT. The CDR3 protein is CASSPRQLPTYEQYV. DNA of the CDR3: TGTGCCAGCAGCCCTAGACAGTTACCAACCTACGAGCAGTACGTC.

The gene calls are TRBV11-2 and TRBJ2-3, with TRBD2 as a possible D gene (7 bases). CDR3 length: 18 residues. Trimming took off 2 bases at V and 3 bases at J, with 21 bases between the two ends. Germline-derived CDR1 and CDR2 are SGHAT and FQNNGV. CDR3 nucleotides: TGTGCCAGCAGCTTAAGGCCAGAGGGGGGGCTTGAAACAGATACGCAGTATTTT. Encoded protein: CASSLRPEGGLETDTQYF.

This clonotype was observed many times. The CDR3 loop is CASSRPGAGANVLTF. The CDR3 DNA sequence: TGTGCCAGCAGCCGACCCGGGGCGGGGGCCAACGTCCTGACTTTC. The J gene is TRBJ2-6, the V gene TRBV7-9; D assignment may be TRBD1 or TRBD2 (5 bases each). This CDR3 contains 15 residues. Germline V gene lookup returns CDR1 SEHNR and CDR2 FQNEAQ (reference sequence). Trimming removed 5 bases at V and 4 bases at J, with 12 bases between.

This clonotype was counted a few times. The chain is built from TRBV13 and TRBJ2-5; 11 bases are a match to TRBD2. CDR3 length equals 17 residues. The V segment lost 1 base and the J segment 3 bases; nucleotides outside the gene matches: 7. The germline V gene encodes CDR1 PRHDT and CDR2 FYEKMQ (reference sequence). The CDR3 DNA reads TGTGCCAGCAGCTTAGATACTAGCGGGGGAAGGAAAGAGACCCAGTACTTC. Translation: CASSLDTSGGRKETQYF.